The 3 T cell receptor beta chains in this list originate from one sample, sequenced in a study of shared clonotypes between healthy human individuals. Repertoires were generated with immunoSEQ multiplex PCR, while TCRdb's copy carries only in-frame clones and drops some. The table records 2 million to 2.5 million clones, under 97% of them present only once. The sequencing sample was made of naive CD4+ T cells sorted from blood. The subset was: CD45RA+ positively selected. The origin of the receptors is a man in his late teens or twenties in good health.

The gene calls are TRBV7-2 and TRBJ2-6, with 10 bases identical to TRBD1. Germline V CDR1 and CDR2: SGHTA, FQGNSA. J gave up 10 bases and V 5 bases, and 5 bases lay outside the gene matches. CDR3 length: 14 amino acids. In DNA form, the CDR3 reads TGTGCCAGCAGCCCCACGGGACAGGGGAACGTCCTGACTTTC. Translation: CASSPTGQGNVLTF.

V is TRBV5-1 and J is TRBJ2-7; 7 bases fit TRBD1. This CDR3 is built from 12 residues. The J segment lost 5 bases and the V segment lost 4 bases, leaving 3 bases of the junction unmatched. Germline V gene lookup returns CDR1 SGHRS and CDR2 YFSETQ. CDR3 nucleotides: TGCGCCAGCAGCGAACAGGGGAACGAGCAGTACTTC. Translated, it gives CASSEQGNEQYF.

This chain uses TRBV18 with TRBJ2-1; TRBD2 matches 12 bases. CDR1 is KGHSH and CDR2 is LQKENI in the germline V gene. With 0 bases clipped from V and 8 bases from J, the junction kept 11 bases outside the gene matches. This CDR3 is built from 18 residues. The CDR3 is CASSPPRLAGEPSHEQFF. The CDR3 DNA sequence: TGTGCCAGCTCACCACCGCGACTAGCGGGAGAACCGTCGCATGAGCAGTTCTTC.